The T cell receptor (beta chain) under discussion was sequenced for a study of blood T cell repertoires in COVID-19. Repertoires were generated with immunoSEQ multiplex PCR, while TCRdb's copy carries only in-frame clones and drops some. The sample includes about 190,000 clones, about 88% seen only once; the top ten take roughly 5.6%. Trimming pared 5 bases from V and 4 bases from J, leaving 14 bases between. The length of the CDR3 is 14 residues. Looked up from germline, CDR1 is MDHEN and CDR2 is SYDVKM. This TCR was recovered from a woman aged 40 to 50 who had recovered from COVID-19. The chain is built from TRBV28 and TRBJ1-2; possible D gene TRBD1, 6 bases. Sequencing was performed on peripheral blood. The chain's CDR3 is CASSRGQRGYGYTF. CDR3 DNA: TGTGCCAGCAGTAGAGGACAGAGGGGCTATGGCTACACCTTC.